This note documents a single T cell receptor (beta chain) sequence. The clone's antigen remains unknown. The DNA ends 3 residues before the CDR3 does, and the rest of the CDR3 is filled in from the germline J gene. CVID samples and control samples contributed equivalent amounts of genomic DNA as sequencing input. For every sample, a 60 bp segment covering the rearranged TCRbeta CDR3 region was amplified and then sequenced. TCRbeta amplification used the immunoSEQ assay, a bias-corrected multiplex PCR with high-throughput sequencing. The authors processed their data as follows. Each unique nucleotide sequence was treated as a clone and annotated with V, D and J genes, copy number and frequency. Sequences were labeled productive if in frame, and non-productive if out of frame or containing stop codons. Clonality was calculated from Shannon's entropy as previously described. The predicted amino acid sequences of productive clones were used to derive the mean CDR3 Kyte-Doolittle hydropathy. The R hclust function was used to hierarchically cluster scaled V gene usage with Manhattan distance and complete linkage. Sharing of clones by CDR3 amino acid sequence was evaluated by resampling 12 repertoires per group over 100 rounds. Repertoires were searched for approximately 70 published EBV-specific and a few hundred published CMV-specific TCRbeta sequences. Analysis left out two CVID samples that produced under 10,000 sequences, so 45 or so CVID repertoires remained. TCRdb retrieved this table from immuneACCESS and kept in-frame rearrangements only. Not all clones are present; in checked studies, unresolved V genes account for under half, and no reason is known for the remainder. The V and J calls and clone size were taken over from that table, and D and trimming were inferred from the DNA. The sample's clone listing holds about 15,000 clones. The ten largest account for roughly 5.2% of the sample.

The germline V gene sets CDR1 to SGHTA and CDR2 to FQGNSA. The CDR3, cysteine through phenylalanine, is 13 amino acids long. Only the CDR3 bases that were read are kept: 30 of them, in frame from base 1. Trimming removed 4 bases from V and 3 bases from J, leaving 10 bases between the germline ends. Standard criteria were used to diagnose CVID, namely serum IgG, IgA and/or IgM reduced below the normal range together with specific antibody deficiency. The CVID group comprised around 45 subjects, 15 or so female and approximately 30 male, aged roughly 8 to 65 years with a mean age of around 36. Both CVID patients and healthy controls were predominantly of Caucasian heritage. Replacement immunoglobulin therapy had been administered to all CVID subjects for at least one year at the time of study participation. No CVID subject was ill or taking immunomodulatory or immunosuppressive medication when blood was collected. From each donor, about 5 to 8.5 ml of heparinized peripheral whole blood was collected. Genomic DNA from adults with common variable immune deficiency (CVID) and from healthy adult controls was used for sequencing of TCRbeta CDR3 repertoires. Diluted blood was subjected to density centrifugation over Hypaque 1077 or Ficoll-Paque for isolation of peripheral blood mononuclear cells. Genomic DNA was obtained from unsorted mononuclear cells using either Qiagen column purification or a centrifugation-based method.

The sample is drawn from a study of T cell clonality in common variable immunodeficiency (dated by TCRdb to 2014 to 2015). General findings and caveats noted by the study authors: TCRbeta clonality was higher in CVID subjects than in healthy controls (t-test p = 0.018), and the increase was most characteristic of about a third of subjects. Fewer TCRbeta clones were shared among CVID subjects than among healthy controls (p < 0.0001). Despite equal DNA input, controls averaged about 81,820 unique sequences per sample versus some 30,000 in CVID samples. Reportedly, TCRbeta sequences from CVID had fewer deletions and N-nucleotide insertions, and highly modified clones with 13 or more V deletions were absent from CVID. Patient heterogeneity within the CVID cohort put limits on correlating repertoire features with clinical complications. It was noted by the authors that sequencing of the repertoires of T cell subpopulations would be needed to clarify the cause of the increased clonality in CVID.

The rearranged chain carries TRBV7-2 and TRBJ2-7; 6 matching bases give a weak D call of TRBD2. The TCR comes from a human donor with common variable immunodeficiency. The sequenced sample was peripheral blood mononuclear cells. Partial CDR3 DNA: TGTGCCAGCAGCTACACTAGCATCTACGAG. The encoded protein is CASSYTSIYE. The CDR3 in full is CASSYTSIYEQYF. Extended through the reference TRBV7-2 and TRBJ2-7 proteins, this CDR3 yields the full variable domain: GAGVSQSPSNKVTEKGKDVELRCDPISGHTALYWYRQSLGQGLEFLIYFQGNSAPDKSGLPSDRFSAERTGGSVSTLTIQRTQQEDSAVYLCASSYTSIYEQYFGPGTRLTVT.